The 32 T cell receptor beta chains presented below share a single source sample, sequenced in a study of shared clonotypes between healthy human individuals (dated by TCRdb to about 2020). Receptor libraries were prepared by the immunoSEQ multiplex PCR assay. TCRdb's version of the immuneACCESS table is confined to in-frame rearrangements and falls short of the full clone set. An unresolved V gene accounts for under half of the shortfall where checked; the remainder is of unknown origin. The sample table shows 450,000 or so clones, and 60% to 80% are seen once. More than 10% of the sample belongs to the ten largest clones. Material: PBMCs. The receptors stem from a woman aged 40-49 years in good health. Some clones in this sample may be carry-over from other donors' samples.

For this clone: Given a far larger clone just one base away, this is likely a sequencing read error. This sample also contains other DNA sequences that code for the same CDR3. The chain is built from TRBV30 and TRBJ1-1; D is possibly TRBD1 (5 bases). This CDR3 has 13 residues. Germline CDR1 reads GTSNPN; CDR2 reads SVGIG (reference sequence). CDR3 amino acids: CAWTTSADTEAFF. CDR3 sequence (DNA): TGTGCCTGGACTACAAGCGCGGACACTGAAGCCTTCTTT. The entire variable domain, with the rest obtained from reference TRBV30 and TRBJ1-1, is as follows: SQTIHQWPATLVQPVGSPLSLECTVEGTSNPNLYWYRQAAGRGLQLLFYSVGIGQISSEVPQNLSASRPQDRQFILSSKKLLLSDSGFYLCAWTTSADTEAFFGQGTRLTVV.

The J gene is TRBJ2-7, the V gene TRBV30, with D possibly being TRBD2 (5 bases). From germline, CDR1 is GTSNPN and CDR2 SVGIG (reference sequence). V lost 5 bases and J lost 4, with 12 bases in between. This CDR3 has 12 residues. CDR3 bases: TGTGCCTGGGGCCCCACGGGGTACGAGCAGTACTTC. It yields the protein CAWGPTGYEQYF.

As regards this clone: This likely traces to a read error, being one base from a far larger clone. CDR3: CASSVSGWARELFF. CDR3 DNA sequence: TGTGCCAGCAGTGTATCTGGGTGGGCCAGGGAGCTGTTTTTT. This chain joins TRBV25-1 and TRBJ2-2; D remains ambiguous. The CDR3 is 14 residues long. V lost 4 bases, J lost 9 bases, and 15 bases lay in between. Germline V gives CDR1 MGHDK, CDR2 SYGVNS.

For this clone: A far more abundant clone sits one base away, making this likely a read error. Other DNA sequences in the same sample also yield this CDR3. CDR3 residues: CAWSRGQGLVEEQYF. The CDR3 nucleotides are TGTGCCTGGAGTCGAGGACAGGGACTAGTGGAGGAGCAGTACTTC. The chain has TRBV30 and TRBJ2-7; D assignment may be TRBD1 or TRBD2 (8 bases each). V was shortened by 2 bases and J by 7 bases, with 21 bases between the two germline ends. Per the germline V gene, CDR1 is GTSNPN and CDR2 is SVGIG (reference sequence). The CDR3 is made up of 15 amino acids.

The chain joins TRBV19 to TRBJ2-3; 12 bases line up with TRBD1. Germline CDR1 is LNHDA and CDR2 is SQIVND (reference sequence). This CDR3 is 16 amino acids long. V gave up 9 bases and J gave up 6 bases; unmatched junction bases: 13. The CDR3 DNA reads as TGTGCCAGCAGACGGACTGGGACAGGGGGCGCCGATACGCAGTATTTT. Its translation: CASRRTGTGGADTQYF.

The CDR3 DNA is TGTGCCAGCAGTGAAGGGGTTGGGGCCAACGTCCTGACTTTC. Protein product: CASSEGVGANVLTF. The rearrangement uses TRBV2 and TRBJ2-6; no definite D call. The germline V gene has CDR1 SNHLY and CDR2 FYNNEI. The CDR3 length is 14 residues. Trimming took 1 base from V and 3 from J, leaving 4 bases between them.

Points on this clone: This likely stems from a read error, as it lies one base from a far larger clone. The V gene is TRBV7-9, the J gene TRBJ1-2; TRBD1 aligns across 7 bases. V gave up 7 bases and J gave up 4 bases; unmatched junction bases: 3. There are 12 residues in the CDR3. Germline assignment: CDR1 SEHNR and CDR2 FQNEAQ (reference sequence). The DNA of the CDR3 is TGTGCCAGCACCCCAGGGGGCTATGGCTACACCTTC. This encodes CASTPGGYGYTF.

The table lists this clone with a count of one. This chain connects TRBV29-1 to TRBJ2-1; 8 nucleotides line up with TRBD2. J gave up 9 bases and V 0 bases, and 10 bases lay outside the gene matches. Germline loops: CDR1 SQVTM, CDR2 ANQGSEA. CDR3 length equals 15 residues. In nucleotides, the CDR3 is TGCAGCGTTGAAGATGGGGTAGCGGGAAGGGGTGAGCAGTTCTTC. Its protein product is CSVEDGVAGRGEQFF.

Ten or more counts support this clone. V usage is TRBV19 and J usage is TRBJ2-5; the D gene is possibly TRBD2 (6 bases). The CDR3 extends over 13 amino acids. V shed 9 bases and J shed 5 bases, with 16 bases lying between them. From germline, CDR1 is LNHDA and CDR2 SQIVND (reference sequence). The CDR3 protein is CASLGRFEETQYF. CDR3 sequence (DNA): TGTGCCAGCCTTGGGAGGTTCGAGGAGACCCAGTACTTC.

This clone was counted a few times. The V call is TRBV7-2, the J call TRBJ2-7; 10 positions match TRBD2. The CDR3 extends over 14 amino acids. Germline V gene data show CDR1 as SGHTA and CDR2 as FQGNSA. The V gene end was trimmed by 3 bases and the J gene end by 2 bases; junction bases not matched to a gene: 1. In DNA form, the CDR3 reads TGTGCCAGCAGCTTCACTAGCGGGACCTACGAGCAGTACTTC. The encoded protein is CASSFTSGTYEQYF.

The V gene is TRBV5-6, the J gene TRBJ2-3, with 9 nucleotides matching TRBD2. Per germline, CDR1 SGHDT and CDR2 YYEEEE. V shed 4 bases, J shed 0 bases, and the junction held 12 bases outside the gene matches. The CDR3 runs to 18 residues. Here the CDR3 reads CASSPTSGRTTSTDTQYF. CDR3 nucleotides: TGTGCCAGCAGCCCAACTAGCGGGCGAACGACTAGCACAGATACGCAGTATTTT.

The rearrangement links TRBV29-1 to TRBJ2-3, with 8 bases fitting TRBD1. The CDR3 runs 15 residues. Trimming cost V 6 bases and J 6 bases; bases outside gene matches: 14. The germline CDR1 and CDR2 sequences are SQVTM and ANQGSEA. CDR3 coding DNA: TGCAGCGTGGCACGGACCGGGACAGGCGCTGATACGCAGTATTTT. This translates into CSVARTGTGADTQYF.

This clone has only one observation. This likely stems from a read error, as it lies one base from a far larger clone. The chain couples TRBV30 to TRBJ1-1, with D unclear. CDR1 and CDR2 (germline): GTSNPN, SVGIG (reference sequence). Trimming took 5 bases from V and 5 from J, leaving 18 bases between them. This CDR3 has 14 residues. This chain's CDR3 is CAWSKPRSATEAFF. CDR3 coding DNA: TGTGCCTGGTCCAAACCCAGGTCCGCGACTGAAGCTTTCTTT.

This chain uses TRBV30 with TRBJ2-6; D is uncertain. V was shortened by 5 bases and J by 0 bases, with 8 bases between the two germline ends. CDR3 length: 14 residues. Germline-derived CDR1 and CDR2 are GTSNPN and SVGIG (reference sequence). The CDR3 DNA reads TGTGCCTGGGGCCACAGCTCTGGGGCCAACGTCCTGACTTTC. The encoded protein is CAWGHSSGANVLTF.

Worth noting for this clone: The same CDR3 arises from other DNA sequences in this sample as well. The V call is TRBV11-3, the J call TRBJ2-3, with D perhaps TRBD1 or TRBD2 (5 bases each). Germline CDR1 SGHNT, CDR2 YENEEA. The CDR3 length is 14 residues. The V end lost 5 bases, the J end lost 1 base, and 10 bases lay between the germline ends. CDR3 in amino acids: CASSPGTGTDTQYF. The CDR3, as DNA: TGTGCCAGCAGCCCCGGGACGGGCACAGATACGCAGTATTTT.

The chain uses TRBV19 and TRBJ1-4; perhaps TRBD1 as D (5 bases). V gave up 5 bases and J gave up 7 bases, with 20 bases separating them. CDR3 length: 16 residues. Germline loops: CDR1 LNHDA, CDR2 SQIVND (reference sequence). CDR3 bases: TGTGCCAGTAGTCGACGGGGAGGAGGGGATGCTGAAAAACTGTTTTTT. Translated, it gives CASSRRGGGDAEKLFF.

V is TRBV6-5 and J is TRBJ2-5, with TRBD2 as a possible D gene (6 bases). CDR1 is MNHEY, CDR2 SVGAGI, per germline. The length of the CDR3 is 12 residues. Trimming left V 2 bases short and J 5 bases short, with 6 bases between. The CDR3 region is CASSYGGETQYF. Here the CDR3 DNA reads TGTGCCAGCAGTTACGGGGGGGAGACCCAGTACTTC.

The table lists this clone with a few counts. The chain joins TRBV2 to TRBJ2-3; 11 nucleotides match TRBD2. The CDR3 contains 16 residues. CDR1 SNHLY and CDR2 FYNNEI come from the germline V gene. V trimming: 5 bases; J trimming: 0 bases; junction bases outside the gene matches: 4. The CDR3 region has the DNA TGTGCCAGCAGTCCGGGACTAGCGGCTAGCACAGATACGCAGTATTTT. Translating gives CASSPGLAASTDTQYF.

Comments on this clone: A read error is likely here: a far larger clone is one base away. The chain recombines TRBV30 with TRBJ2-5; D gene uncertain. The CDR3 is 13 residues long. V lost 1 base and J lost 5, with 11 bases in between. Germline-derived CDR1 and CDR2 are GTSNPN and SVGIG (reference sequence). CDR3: CAWSDLGRETQYF. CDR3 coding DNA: TGTGCCTGGAGTGATTTAGGTAGGGAGACCCAGTACTTC.

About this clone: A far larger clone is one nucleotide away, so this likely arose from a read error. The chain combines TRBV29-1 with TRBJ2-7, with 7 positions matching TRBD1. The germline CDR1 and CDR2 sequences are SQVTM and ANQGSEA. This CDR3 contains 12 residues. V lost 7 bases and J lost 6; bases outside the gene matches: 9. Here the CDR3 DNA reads TGCAGCGGGTGGACAGGCGAACTCGAGCAGTACTTC. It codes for CSGWTGELEQYF.

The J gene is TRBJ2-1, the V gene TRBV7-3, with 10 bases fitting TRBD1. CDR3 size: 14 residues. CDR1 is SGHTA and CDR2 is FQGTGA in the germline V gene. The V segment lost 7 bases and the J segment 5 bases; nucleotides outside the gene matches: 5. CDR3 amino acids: CASMGQGPNNEQFF. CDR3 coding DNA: TGTGCCAGCATGGGACAGGGGCCCAACAATGAGCAGTTCTTC.

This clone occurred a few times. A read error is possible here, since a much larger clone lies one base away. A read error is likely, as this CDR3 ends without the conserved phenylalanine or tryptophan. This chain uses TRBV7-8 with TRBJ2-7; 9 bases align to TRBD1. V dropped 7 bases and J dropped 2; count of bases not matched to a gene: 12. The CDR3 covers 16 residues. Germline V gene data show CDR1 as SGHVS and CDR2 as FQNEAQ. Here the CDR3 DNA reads TGTGCCAGCATGACCGGGACAGGGACCCTTCCCTACGAGCAGTACCTC. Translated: CASMTGTGTLPYEQYL.

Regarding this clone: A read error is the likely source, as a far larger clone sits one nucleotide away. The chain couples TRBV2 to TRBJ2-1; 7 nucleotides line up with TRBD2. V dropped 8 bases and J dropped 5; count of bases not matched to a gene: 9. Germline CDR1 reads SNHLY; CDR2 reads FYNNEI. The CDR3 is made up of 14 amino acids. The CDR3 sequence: CASRAGAGHNEQFF. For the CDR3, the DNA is TGTGCCAGCCGGGCGGGAGCCGGCCACAATGAGCAGTTCTTC.

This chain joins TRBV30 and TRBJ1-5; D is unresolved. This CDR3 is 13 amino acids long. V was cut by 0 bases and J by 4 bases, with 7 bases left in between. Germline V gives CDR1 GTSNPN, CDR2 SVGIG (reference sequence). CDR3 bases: TGTGCCTGGAGTGTGGATCCTAATCAGCCCCAGCATTTT. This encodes CAWSVDPNQPQHF. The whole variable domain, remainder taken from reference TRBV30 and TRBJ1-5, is SQTIHQWPATLVQPVGSPLSLECTVEGTSNPNLYWYRQAAGRGLQLLFYSVGIGQISSEVPQNLSASRPQDRQFILSSKKLLLSDSGFYLCAWSVDPNQPQHFGDGTRLSIL.

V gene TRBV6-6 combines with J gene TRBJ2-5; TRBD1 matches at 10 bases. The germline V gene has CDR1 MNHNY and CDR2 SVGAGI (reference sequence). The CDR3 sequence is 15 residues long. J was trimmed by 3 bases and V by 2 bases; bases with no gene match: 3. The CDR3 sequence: CASSYRGQGKETQYF. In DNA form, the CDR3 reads TGTGCCAGCAGTTACCGGGGACAGGGGAAAGAGACCCAGTACTTC.

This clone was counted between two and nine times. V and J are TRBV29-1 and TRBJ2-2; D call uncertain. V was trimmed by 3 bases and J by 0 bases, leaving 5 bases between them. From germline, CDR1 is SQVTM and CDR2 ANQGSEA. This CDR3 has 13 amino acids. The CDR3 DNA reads TGCAGCGTTGAGCTCGCGAACACCGGGGAGCTGTTTTTT. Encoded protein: CSVELANTGELFF.

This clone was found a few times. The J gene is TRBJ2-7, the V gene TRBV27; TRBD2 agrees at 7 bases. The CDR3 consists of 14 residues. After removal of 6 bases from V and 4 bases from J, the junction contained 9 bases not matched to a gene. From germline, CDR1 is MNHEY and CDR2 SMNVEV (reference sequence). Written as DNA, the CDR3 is TGTGCCAGCAGGGGACCAGCGGGATCTTACGAGCAGTACTTC. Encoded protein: CASRGPAGSYEQYF.

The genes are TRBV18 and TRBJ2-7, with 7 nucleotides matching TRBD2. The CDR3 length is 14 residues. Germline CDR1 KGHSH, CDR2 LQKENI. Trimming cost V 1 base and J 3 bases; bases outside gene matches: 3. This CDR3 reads CASSPRSGIYEQYF. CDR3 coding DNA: TGTGCCAGCTCACCACGGAGCGGGATCTACGAGCAGTACTTC.

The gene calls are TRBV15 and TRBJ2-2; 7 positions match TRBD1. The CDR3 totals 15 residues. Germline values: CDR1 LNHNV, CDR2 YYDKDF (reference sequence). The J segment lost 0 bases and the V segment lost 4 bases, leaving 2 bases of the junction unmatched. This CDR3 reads CATSNDRANTGELFF. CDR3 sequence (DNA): TGTGCCACCAGCAATGACAGGGCGAACACCGGGGAGCTGTTTTTT.

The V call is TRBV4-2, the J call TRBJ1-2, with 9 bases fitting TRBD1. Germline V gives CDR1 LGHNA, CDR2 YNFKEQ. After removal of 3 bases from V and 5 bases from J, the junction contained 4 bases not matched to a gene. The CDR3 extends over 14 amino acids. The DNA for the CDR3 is TGTGCCAGCAGCCATACGGGACAGGGTTATGGCTACACCTTC. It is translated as CASSHTGQGYGYTF.

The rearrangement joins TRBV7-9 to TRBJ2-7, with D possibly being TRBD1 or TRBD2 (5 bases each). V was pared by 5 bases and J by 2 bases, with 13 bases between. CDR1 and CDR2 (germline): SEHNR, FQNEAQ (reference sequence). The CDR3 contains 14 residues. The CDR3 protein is CASSEMGPAYEQYF. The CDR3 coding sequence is TGTGCCAGCAGCGAAATGGGACCAGCCTACGAGCAGTACTTC.

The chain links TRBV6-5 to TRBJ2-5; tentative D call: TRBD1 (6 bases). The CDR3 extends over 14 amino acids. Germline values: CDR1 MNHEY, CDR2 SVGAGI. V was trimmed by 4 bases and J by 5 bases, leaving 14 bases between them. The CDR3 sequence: CASSSPRQEETQYF. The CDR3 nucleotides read TGTGCCAGCAGTTCCCCCCGACAGGAGGAGACCCAGTACTTC.